This T cell receptor beta chain emerged from a study of OX40 agonist ivuxolimab in advanced cancers. Study observations and caveats: With doses of 0.1 to 3.0 mg/kg, CD4+ and CD8+ blood T cells had undergone clonal expansion by week 6. Some nonresponders additionally presented with little normalized T-cell clonal expansion.

Using immunoSEQ multiplex PCR, the repertoire was profiled, and TCRdb retains in-frame clones only, with some absent. The profile shows just under 85,000 clones, over 65% of them singletons. From germline, CDR1 is SNHLY and CDR2 FYNNEI. The V and J ends lost 7 bases and 3 bases, in that order; junction bases with no gene match: 6. The CDR3 sequence is 14 residues long. With regard to this clone: The antigen is not known.

Sequencing used CD4+ or CD8+ T cells sorted from blood, obtained in a trial of the OX40 agonist ivuxolimab. This TCR was sampled from an adult with an advanced solid tumor such as melanoma, head and neck, liver or kidney cancer. The chain combines TRBV2 with TRBJ1-5; TRBD1 agrees at 7 bases. The CDR3 spells CASNRDSFNQPQHF. The CDR3 nucleotides read TGTGCCAGCAACCGGGACAGCTTCAATCAGCCCCAGCATTTT.